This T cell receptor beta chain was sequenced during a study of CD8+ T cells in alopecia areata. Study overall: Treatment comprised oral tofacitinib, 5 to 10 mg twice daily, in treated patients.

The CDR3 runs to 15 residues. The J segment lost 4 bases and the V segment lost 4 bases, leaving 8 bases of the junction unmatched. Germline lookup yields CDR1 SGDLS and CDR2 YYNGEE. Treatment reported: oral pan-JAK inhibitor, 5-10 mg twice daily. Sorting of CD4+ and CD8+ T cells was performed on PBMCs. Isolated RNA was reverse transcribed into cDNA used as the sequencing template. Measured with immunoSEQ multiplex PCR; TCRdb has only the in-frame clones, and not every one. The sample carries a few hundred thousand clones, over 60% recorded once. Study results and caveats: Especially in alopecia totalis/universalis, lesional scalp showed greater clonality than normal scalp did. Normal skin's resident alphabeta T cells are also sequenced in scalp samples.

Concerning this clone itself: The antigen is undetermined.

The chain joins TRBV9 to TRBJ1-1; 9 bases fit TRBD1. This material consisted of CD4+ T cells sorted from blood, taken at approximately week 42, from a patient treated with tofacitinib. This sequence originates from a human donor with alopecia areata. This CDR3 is CASSRRTGGSTEAFF. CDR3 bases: TGTGCCAGCAGCAGGCGAACAGGGGGCAGCACTGAAGCTTTCTTT.